Presented here are 8 T cell receptor beta chains from one specimen sequenced in a study of cytomegalovirus exposure and HLA in healthy donors. The primer mix had 60 Vbeta and 13 Jbeta primers. The assay was immunoSEQ multiplex PCR, and TCRdb's table has in-frame clones only and misses some. The sample includes some 110,000 clones, roughly two thirds of them seen just once. Sample: PBMCs. These receptors were collected from a female donor in good health and CMV-seronegative.

The rearrangement joins TRBV5-5 to TRBJ1-5; TRBD1 might be the D (6 bases). CDR1 is SGHKS and CDR2 is YYEKEE in the germline V gene (reference sequence). V was cut by 4 bases and J by 2 bases, with 19 bases left in between. This CDR3 contains 17 residues. The chain's CDR3 is CASSRTVGAIGNQPQHF. The CDR3 coding sequence is TGTGCCAGCAGCCGGACAGTGGGGGCGATTGGCAATCAGCCCCAGCATTTT.

In this sample, this clone turned up a few times. This sequence joins TRBV4-1 and TRBJ2-5, with 8 nucleotides matching TRBD1. The CDR3 runs to 15 residues. Germline values: CDR1 MGHRA, CDR2 YSYEKL. After removal of 5 bases from V and 2 bases from J, the junction contained 7 bases not matched to a gene. CDR3 in DNA: TGCGCCAGCAGCGACCGGACAGGGCTTCAAGAGACCCAGTACTTC. Protein sequence: CASSDRTGLQETQYF.

The gene calls are TRBV28 and TRBJ1-5, with 7 bases that match TRBD1. The V gene's germline CDR1 is MDHEN and CDR2 SYDVKM. The CDR3 consists of 19 residues. Germline trimming cut 2 bases from V and 3 bases from J; bases unmatched to any gene: 16. The CDR3 region has the DNA TGTGCCAGCAGTTTAACCCGGAGTTGGGGACAGCTACTCAATCAGCCCCAGCATTTT. It yields the protein CASSLTRSWGQLLNQPQHF.

The V gene is TRBV13, the J gene TRBJ1-3; a possible D gene is TRBD1 (6 bases). V gave up 5 bases and J gave up 4 bases, with 12 bases separating them. The V gene's germline CDR1 is PRHDT and CDR2 FYEKMQ (reference sequence). The CDR3 is made up of 14 amino acids. The CDR3 loop is CASSLNRVGNTIYF. Here the CDR3 DNA reads TGTGCCAGCAGCCTGAACAGGGTGGGAAACACCATATATTTT.

As to this clone: Other DNA sequences in the same sample also yield this CDR3. The rearrangement links TRBV4-2 to TRBJ2-4; 7 nucleotides line up with TRBD1. The V gene end was trimmed by 0 bases and the J gene end by 1 base; junction bases not matched to a gene: 3. The CDR3 loop spans 16 amino acids. Germline CDR1 LGHNA, CDR2 YNFKEQ. The CDR3 sequence: CASSQDQTGAKNIQYF. The CDR3 coding sequence is TGTGCCAGCAGCCAAGATCAGACAGGGGCCAAAAACATTCAGTACTTC.

This sequence joins TRBV2 and TRBJ2-2; D remains ambiguous. The CDR3 runs to 14 residues. Germline V lookup: CDR1 SNHLY, CDR2 FYNNEI. The V end lost 8 bases, the J end lost 0 bases, and 10 bases lay between the germline ends. The CDR3 region has the DNA TGTGCCAGCTATCCGACTGCGAACACCGGGGAGCTGTTTTTT. Its translation: CASYPTANTGELFF.

By its share, this clone is large. V and J are TRBV4-1 and TRBJ2-3; 7 positions match TRBD2. Germline V gives CDR1 MGHRA, CDR2 YSYEKL. The CDR3 runs 16 residues. The J segment lost 2 bases and the V segment lost 4 bases, leaving 9 bases of the junction unmatched. The CDR3 nucleotides read TGCGCCAGCAGCCCGCTCCTAGCGGTATTCACAGATACGCAGTATTTT. It is translated as CASSPLLAVFTDTQYF.

V gene TRBV18 combines with J gene TRBJ1-1; 7 bases agree with TRBD1. With V trimmed by 6 bases and J by 1 base, 5 bases remained unmatched. The CDR3 runs to 14 residues. The germline V gene has CDR1 KGHSH and CDR2 LQKENI. CDR3 DNA sequence: TGTGCCAGCTCGTCGGGACAGACGAACACTGAAGCTTTCTTT. It translates to CASSSGQTNTEAFF.